One T cell receptor beta chain is described in this entry. Its antigen is undetermined. The germline V gene encodes CDR1 SGHAT and CDR2 FQNNGV. V lost 1 base and J 4 bases, leaving 24 bases between the germline ends. The length of the CDR3 is 19 residues. The sample is drawn from a study of T-cell reconstitution after alpha-beta-depleted transplantation in children. It was with unique molecular identifiers that the TCRbeta library was prepared. One entry per CDR3 protein results from TCRdb running MiXCR on the PCR reads. The repertoire consists of approximately 300,000 distinct CDR3 sequences, with over 7% occurring once and the leading ten covering approximately 8.2%. Study-wide results and limits: The origin of high day-60 TCRbeta diversity in some patients lay in surviving recipient T cells and thymic progenitors. Roughly two months post-transplant, alpha-beta T cells reportedly originated from several hundred graft clones that had expanded. T-cell counts and diversity were attributed mostly to newly produced T cells one year after transplant.

This chain joins TRBV11-2 and TRBJ2-3; D tentatively fits TRBD1 or TRBD2 (5 bases each). This TCR was sampled from a female patient under 10 years old who had a stem cell transplant for Fanconi anemia, so the T cells may come from the graft donor. The source material was peripheral blood, sampled 360 days after TCRalphabeta/CD19-depleted stem cell transplant. The CDR3 sequence: CASSLVRSQGQRVADTQYF. The CDR3 nucleotides are TGTGCCAGCAGCTTAGTTCGGTCGCAGGGTCAGAGGGTGGCAGATACGCAGTATTTT.